This TCR beta chain was identified in a study of shared clonotypes between healthy human individuals. Remarks on this clone: Its cognate antigen is unknown.

Broader study findings: The donor pool, a small one, limited the genetic and exposure-history diversity represented. Only blood underwent sampling, and tissue repertoires likely differ. A reduction in generation probabilities was seen for non-shared clonotypes relative to those shared by all four donors.

The test was conducted at deep level. Sequenced by immunoSEQ multiplex PCR; TCRdb stores in-frame clones only, minus some. The sample records over 850,000 clones, more than 75% being singletons. CDR1 is MDHEN, CDR2 SYDVKM, per germline. The trim removed 10 bases at V and 7 bases at J, leaving 15 bases unmatched. The CDR3 is made up of 15 amino acids. Sequencing was done on a sample of memory CD4+ T cells from PBMCs. This sample's subset: CD45RA-negative fraction. V and J are TRBV28 and TRBJ2-5; TRBD1 matches at 10 bases. This receptor was taken from a man aged 18 to 30 in good health. Some clones in this sample may be carry-over from other donors' samples. CDR3 in DNA: TGTGCCACCACCCCACGGGACAGGGGCCTGGGGACCCAGTACTTC. Translated, it gives CATTPRDRGLGTQYF.